The rows below give T cell receptor beta chains drawn from one sample of a study of control samples from healthy donors and cancer patients. Using immunoSEQ multiplex PCR, the repertoire was profiled, and TCRdb retains in-frame clones only, with some absent. In the table there are some 140,000 clones, more than 85% of which are singletons. The sample comprised blood. Receptors were obtained from a woman in her twenties or thirties in good health. Each CDR3 is given with its conserved first and last residue. D genes are given only for firm matches. Clone sizes are given selectively: once, few, many, or a class where the clone is expanded.

NA,15,TRBV7-2,NA,TRBJ1-5,CASSSRSVSNQPQHF
TRBD1,17,TRBV18,NA,TRBJ1-4,CASSPGAGQGVDEKLFF
TRBD1,13,TRBV7-9,few,TRBJ1-3,CASGGGFGNTIYF
NA,15,TRBV5-1,NA,TRBJ2-6,CASSLGGSGANVLTF
NA,13,TRBV25-1,NA,TRBJ2-1,CASSDVAYNEQFF
TRBD2,19,TRBV19,NA,TRBJ2-7,CASSTTRTSGQLRHYEQYF
NA,14,TRBV7-9,NA,TRBJ2-5,CASSPRRPQETQYF
NA,16,TRBV7-8,few,TRBJ2-2,CASSFGTPPSTGELFF
TRBD2,15,TRBV5-5,once,TRBJ2-7,CASSYTSGEAYEQYF
TRBD2,14,TRBV2,NA,TRBJ2-3,CASRPGRATDTQYF
NA,14,TRBV2,NA,TRBJ2-1,CASSEGGGYNEQFF
NA,17,TRBV4-2,NA,TRBJ2-7,CASSQEAGWDINYEQYF
NA,13,TRBV5-4,NA,TRBJ2-3,CASSLFSTDTQYF
NA,14,TRBV6-5,NA,TRBJ2-1,CASSLAATYNEQFF
TRBD2,16,TRBV18,NA,TRBJ2-5,CASSPQTSGVGETQYF
NA,16,TRBV10-3,NA,TRBJ1-2,CAISEGVKGNYYGYTF
NA,14,TRBV6-5,NA,TRBJ2-2,CASRPTRDTGELFF